Each of the 6 T cell receptor beta chains below was sequenced from the same sample in a study of T-cell memory formation after mild COVID-19. In TCRdb, the 5' RACE reads were re-called with MiXCR into one record per CDR3 protein. The sample lists hundreds of thousands of distinct CDR3 sequences, 23% occurring once. The source material was PBMCs or a T cell subset sorted from them (not recorded which). These receptors all stem from an adult woman who had mild COVID-19 (a few samples of this study predate the infection). Cell type and time point are not known.

This clonotype was observed a few times. This rearrangement joins TRBV19 to TRBJ2-7, with D possibly matching TRBD2 (6 bases). Germline V gene sequence: CDR1 LNHDA, CDR2 SQIVND (reference sequence). The CDR3 extends over 16 amino acids. V lost 5 bases and J 2 bases, leaving 19 bases between the germline ends. CDR3 protein: CASSPTAGPPPYEQYF. CDR3 sequence (DNA): TGTGCCAGTAGTCCGACGGCGGGGCCGCCGCCCTACGAGCAGTACTTC.

The CDR3: CASSPWTSATDTQYF. CDR3 bases: TGTGCCAGCAGCCCCTGGACTAGCGCGACAGATACGCAGTATTTT. This chain links TRBV7-2 with TRBJ2-3; 9 nucleotides match TRBD2. V dropped 5 bases and J dropped 3; count of bases not matched to a gene: 6. Germline V gives CDR1 SGHTA, CDR2 FQGNSA. The CDR3 is 15 amino acids.

The chain recombines TRBV7-3 with TRBJ2-7, with 9 bases lining up with TRBD1. Germline V gene sequence: CDR1 SGHTA, CDR2 FQGTGA. With 3 bases clipped from V and 3 bases from J, the junction kept 6 bases outside the gene matches. This CDR3 contains 15 residues. The CDR3 region has the DNA TGTGCCAGCAGCTTGATGACAGGGGGTAACTACGAGCAGTACTTC. Translated, it gives CASSLMTGGNYEQYF.

V gene TRBV5-1 combines with J gene TRBJ2-4; D is uncertain. V was pared by 4 bases and J by 5 bases, with 7 bases between. Germline CDR1 SGHRS, CDR2 YFSETQ. The CDR3 contains 12 residues. In nucleotides, the CDR3 is TGCGCCAGCAGCGACGGACAAAACATTCAGTACTTC. It specifies CASSDGQNIQYF.

This chain links TRBV12-3 or TRBV12-4 with TRBJ2-1, with 10 bases that match TRBD2. Unmatched junction bases numbered 6, after V lost 5 bases and J lost 5 bases. CDR3 length: 15 amino acids. In DNA, the CDR3 is TGTGCCAGCAGTCTAAGCGGGAGGGTGAACAATGAGCAGTTCTTC. Amino acids: CASSLSGRVNNEQFF.

This clonotype was observed a handful of times. The V call is TRBV25-1, the J call TRBJ1-6; D gene unclear. The V end lost 3 bases, the J end lost 12 bases, and 12 bases lay between the germline ends. Germline CDR1 MGHDK, CDR2 SYGVNS. The CDR3 covers 13 residues. The CDR3 is CASSDDQMEPLHF. CDR3 nucleotide sequence: TGTGCCAGCAGTGATGACCAGATGGAACCCCTCCACTTT. Drawing the rest from reference TRBV25-1 and TRBJ1-6, the complete variable domain is EADIYQTPRYLVIGTGKKITLECSQTMGHDKMYWYQQDPGMELHLIHYSYGVNSTEKGDLSSESTVSRIRTEHFPLTLESARPSHTSQYLCASSDDQMEPLHFGNGTRLTVT.